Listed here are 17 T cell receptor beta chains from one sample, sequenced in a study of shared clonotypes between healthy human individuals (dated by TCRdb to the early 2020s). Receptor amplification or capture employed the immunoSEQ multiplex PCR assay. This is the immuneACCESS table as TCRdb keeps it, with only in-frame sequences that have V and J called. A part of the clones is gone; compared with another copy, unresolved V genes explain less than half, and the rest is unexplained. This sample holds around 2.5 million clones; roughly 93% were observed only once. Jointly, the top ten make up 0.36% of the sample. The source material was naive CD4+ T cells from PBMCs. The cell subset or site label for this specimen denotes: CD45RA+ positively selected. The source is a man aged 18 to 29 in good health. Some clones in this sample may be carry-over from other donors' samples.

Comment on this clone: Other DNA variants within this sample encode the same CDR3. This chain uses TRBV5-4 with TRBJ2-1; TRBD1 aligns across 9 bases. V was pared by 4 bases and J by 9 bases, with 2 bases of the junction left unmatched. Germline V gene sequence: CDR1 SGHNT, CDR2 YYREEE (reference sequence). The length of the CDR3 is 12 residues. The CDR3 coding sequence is TGTGCCAGCAGCCGGACAGGGGTTGAGCAGTTCTTC. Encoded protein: CASSRTGVEQFF.

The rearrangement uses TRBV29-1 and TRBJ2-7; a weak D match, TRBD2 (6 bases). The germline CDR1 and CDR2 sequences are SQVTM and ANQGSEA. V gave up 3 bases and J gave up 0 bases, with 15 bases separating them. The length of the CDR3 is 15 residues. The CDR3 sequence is CSVEVRAGYSYEQYF. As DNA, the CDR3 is TGCAGCGTTGAGGTGAGAGCGGGTTACTCCTACGAGCAGTACTTC.

This CDR3 is CASSVATGTVNTGELFF. The CDR3 nucleotides read TGTGCCAGCAGCGTAGCGACCGGGACAGTGAACACCGGGGAGCTGTTTTTT. The rearrangement links TRBV9 to TRBJ2-2, with 7 bases that match TRBD1. J lost 1 base, V lost 0 bases, and 6 bases had no gene match. The V gene's germline CDR1 is SGDLS and CDR2 YYNGEE. This CDR3 region has 17 residues.

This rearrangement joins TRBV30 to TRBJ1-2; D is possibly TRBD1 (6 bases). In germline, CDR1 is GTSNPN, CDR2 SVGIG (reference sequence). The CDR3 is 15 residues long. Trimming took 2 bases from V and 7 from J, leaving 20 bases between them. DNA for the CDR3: TGTGCCTGGAGTTCCACCCGACAGGCTCGGGGTGGCTACACCTTC. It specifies CAWSSTRQARGGYTF.

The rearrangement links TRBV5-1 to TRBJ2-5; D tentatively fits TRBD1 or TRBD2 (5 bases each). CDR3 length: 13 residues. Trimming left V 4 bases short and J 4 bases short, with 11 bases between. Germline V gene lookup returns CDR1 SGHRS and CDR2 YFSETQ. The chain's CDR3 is CASSREGSETQYF. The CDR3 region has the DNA TGCGCCAGCAGCAGAGAGGGGTCAGAGACCCAGTACTTC.

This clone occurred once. CDR3 bases: TGTGCCATCAGTAAGCACGGGTCCGCGGACGAGCAGTACTTC. Translation: CAISKHGSADEQYF. The chain has TRBV10-3 and TRBJ2-7; D is ambiguous. This CDR3 is built from 14 residues. Germline CDR1 ENHRY, CDR2 SYGVKD. Trimming took 5 bases from V and 5 from J, leaving 16 bases between them.

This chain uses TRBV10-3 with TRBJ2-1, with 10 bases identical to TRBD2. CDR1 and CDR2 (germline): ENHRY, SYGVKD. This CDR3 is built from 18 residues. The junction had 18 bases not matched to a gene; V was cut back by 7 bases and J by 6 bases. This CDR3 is CAINPQASGSPWGNEQFF. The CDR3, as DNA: TGTGCCATCAATCCTCAGGCTAGCGGGAGTCCATGGGGCAATGAGCAGTTCTTC.

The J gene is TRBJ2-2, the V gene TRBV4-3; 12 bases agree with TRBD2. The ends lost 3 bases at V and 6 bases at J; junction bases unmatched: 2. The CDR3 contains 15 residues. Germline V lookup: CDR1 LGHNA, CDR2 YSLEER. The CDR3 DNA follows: TGCGCCAGCAGCCATTGGACTAGCGGGGCCGGGGAGCTGTTTTTT. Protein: CASSHWTSGAGELFF.

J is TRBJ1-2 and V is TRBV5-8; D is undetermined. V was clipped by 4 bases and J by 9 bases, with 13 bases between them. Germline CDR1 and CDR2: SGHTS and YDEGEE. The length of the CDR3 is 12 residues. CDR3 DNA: TGTGCCAGCAGCCTGGTCCAACTCAGCTACACCTTC. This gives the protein CASSLVQLSYTF.

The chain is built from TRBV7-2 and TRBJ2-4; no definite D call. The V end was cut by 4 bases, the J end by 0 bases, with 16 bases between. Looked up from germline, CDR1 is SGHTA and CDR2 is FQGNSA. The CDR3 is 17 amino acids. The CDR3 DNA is TGTGCCAGCAGCTACCCGGACGCTCTGCGAGCCAAAAACATTCAGTACTTC. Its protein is CASSYPDALRAKNIQYF.

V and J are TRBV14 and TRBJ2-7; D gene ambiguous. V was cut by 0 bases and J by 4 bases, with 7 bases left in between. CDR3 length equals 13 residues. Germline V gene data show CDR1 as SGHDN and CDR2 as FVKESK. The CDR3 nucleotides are TGTGCCAGCAGCCAAGATCAAGCTTACGAGCAGTACTTC. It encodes CASSQDQAYEQYF.

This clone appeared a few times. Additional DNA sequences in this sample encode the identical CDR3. The CDR3 reads CASSFVQGNTEAFF. The CDR3 DNA sequence: TGTGCCAGCAGCTTCGTCCAGGGGAACACTGAAGCTTTCTTT. The chain recombines TRBV7-2 with TRBJ1-1; D possibly corresponds to TRBD1 (5 bases). The CDR3 runs to 14 residues. Germline V gene data show CDR1 as SGHTA and CDR2 as FQGNSA. The V and J ends lost 3 bases and 1 base respectively, with 9 bases between them.

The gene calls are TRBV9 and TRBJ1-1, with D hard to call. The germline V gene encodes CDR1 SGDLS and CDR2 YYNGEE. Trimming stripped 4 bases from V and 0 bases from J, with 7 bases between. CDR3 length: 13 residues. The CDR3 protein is CASSLWLNTEAFF. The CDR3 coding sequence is TGTGCCAGCAGCCTGTGGCTGAACACTGAAGCTTTCTTT. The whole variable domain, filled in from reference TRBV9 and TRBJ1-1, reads DSGVTQTPKHLITATGQRVTLRCSPRSGDLSVYWYQQSLDQGLQFLIQYYNGEERAKGNILERFSAQQFPDLHSELNLSSLELGDSALYFCASSLWLNTEAFFGQGTRLTVV.

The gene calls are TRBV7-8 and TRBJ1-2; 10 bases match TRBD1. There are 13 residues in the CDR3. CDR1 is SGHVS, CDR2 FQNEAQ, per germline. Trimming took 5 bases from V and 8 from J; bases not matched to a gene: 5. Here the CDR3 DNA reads TGTGCCAGCAGCCGCGACAGGGGGCGGGGCTACACCTTC. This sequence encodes CASSRDRGRGYTF.

The CDR3 sequence is CARSLRLAGPYEQYF. In nucleotides, the CDR3 is TGTGCCAGAAGCCTGAGGCTAGCGGGGCCCTACGAGCAGTACTTC. The chain combines TRBV5-3 with TRBJ2-7; 9 nucleotides align to TRBD2. TRBV5-3 is known as an ORF, though its function is uncertain. The CDR3 is 15 residues long. V trimming: 4 bases; J trimming: 2 bases; junction bases outside the gene matches: 7.

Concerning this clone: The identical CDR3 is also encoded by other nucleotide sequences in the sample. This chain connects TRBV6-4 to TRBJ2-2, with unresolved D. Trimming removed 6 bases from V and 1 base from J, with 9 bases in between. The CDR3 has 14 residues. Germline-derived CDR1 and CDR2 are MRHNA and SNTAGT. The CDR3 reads CASSPGLNTGELFF. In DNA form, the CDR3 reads TGTGCCAGCAGCCCCGGCTTGAACACCGGGGAGCTGTTTTTT.

CDR3 sequence: CASAGGPTDTQYF. CDR3 nucleotide sequence: TGTGCCAGCGCGGGAGGGCCCACAGATACGCAGTATTTT. The gene calls are TRBV13 and TRBJ2-3; 9 bases map to TRBD2. Trimming took 8 bases from V and 2 from J; bases not matched to a gene: 2. The CDR3 has 13 residues. CDR1 PRHDT and CDR2 FYEKMQ come from the germline V gene (reference sequence).